Each of the 18 T cell receptor beta chains below was sequenced from the same sample in a study of beta chain features in type 1 diabetes. All of the isolated RNA was reverse transcribed, so expressed TCRB transcripts were sequenced. Clones were sequenced by immunoSEQ multiplex PCR, and TCRdb holds only the in-frame ones, with some missing. Of 350,000 to 450,000 clones listed, about 14% were seen once; the top ten hold more than 0.015%. Source material: naive CD4+ T cells from blood. The receptors were gathered from a woman younger than 35 in good health.

This rearrangement joins TRBV30 to TRBJ1-1; 9 bases map to TRBD1. The germline V gene encodes CDR1 GTSNPN and CDR2 SVGIG (reference sequence). V shed 7 bases and J 0 bases; nucleotides not matched to a gene: 6. CDR3 size: 14 residues. This CDR3 reads CASDRGIMNTEAFF. In DNA, the CDR3 is TGTGCCTCCGACAGGGGGATCATGAACACTGAAGCTTTCTTT.

This clone appeared a few times. This rearrangement joins TRBV30 to TRBJ2-3; weak D call: TRBD2 (5 bases). CDR1 and CDR2 (germline): GTSNPN, SVGIG (reference sequence). The CDR3 totals 13 residues. Trimming stripped 0 bases from V and 5 bases from J, with 9 bases between. The CDR3 DNA is TGTGCCTGGAGTGTCGGAAGCGGAGATACGCAGTATTTT. Its protein is CAWSVGSGDTQYF.

The V and J genes are TRBV5-6 and TRBJ2-1; tentatively, D is TRBD1 (5 bases). Trimming took off 2 bases at V and 5 bases at J, with 17 bases between the two ends. Germline V gene lookup returns CDR1 SGHDT and CDR2 YYEEEE. This CDR3 is built from 16 residues. The CDR3 DNA reads TGTGCCAGCAGCTTTCTTTCACGGACATCAGACAATGAGCAGTTCTTC. Protein sequence: CASSFLSRTSDNEQFF.

This chain uses TRBV23-1 with TRBJ2-7; 7 bases fit TRBD1. TRBV23-1 is filed as an ORF, its function uncertain. The CDR3 consists of 15 residues. Unmatched junction bases numbered 9, after V lost 4 bases and J lost 3 bases. CDR3 sequence: CASSPDREYGYEQYF. CDR3 nucleotides: TGCGCCAGCAGTCCTGACAGGGAATATGGCTACGAGCAGTACTTC.

This clone was seen a few times. The J gene is TRBJ2-1, the V gene TRBV11-2; D is perhaps TRBD1 (5 bases). Germline V gene lookup returns CDR1 SGHAT and CDR2 FQNNGV. V lost 1 base to trimming and J lost 3 bases, with 10 bases between them. This CDR3 spans 15 amino acids. CDR3 residues: CASSLGGGSYNEQFF. Here the CDR3 DNA reads TGTGCCAGCAGCTTAGGGGGCGGCAGCTACAATGAGCAGTTCTTC.

This clone has just a few counts. This sequence joins TRBV6-5 and TRBJ2-1; 11 bases map to TRBD2. Germline V gene data show CDR1 as MNHEY and CDR2 as SVGAGI. There are 15 residues in the CDR3. Unmatched junction bases numbered 5, after V lost 6 bases and J lost 4 bases. The CDR3 bases are TGTGCCAGCAGACCCGGGACTAGCGGATACAATGAGCAGTTCTTC. It yields the protein CASRPGTSGYNEQFF.

This clone was seen only a few times. The rearrangement uses TRBV7-2 and TRBJ2-7; D might be TRBD2 (5 bases). Germline loops: CDR1 SGHTA, CDR2 FQGNSA. The CDR3 extends over 11 amino acids. V was clipped by 5 bases and J by 6 bases, with 8 bases between them. CDR3 DNA: TGTGCCAGCAGCCGCCGGGGCGAGCAGTACTTC. Encoded protein: CASSRRGEQYF.

In its sample, this clone was seen a few times. This sequence joins TRBV30 and TRBJ1-2; D gene uncertain. The CDR3 covers 13 residues. V was clipped by 0 bases and J by 9 bases, with 14 bases between them. In germline, CDR1 is GTSNPN, CDR2 SVGIG (reference sequence). CDR3 sequence (DNA): TGTGCCTGGAGTGTACTCCGAGAGGCTAGCTACACCTTC. Translating gives CAWSVLREASYTF.

This clone was counted only a few times. The J gene is TRBJ2-3, the V gene TRBV9, with 7 bases that match TRBD2. V gave up 4 bases and J gave up 0 bases; unmatched junction bases: 8. Germline V lookup: CDR1 SGDLS, CDR2 YYNGEE. The CDR3 is 16 amino acids. Written as DNA, the CDR3 is TGTGCCAGCAGCATGGGGGGGGGTCCTAGCACAGATACGCAGTATTTT. Its translation is CASSMGGGPSTDTQYF.

V usage is TRBV18 and J usage is TRBJ1-4, with unresolved D. CDR3 size: 15 residues. Per germline, CDR1 KGHSH and CDR2 LQKENI. V was cut by 0 bases and J by 4 bases, with 9 bases left in between. CDR3 residues: CASSPPGSGNEKLFF. As DNA, the CDR3 is TGTGCCAGCTCACCACCCGGGTCCGGTAATGAAAAACTGTTTTTT.

The gene calls are TRBV18 and TRBJ2-7, with D possibly being TRBD1 (6 bases). V was trimmed by 8 bases and J by 2 bases, leaving 13 bases between them. This CDR3 has 13 amino acids. Germline lookup yields CDR1 KGHSH and CDR2 LQKENI. CDR3 residues: CASTRQETYEQYF. The CDR3 DNA reads TGTGCCAGCACCCGACAGGAAACCTACGAGCAGTACTTC.

The chain uses TRBV5-6 and TRBJ2-2, with TRBD2 identical over 9 bases. V was clipped by 3 bases and J by 6 bases; unmatched bases: 9. The CDR3 has 16 residues. The V gene's germline CDR1 is SGHDT and CDR2 YYEEEE. The CDR3 loop is CASSWGTSRYPGELFF. The CDR3 DNA reads TGTGCCAGCAGCTGGGGGACTAGCAGGTACCCCGGGGAGCTGTTTTTT. Combining the CDR3 with reference TRBV5-6 and TRBJ2-2 gives the whole variable domain DAGVTQSPTHLIKTRGQQVTLRCSPKSGHDTVSWYQQALGQGPQFIFQYYEEEERQRGNFPDRFSGHQFPNYSSELNVNALLLGDSALYLCASSWGTSRYPGELFFGEGSRLTVL.

The chain recombines TRBV4-1 with TRBJ2-3, with 8 bases aligning to TRBD2. Per germline, CDR1 MGHRA and CDR2 YSYEKL. Trimming removed 0 bases from V and 3 bases from J; junction bases left unmatched: 8. The CDR3 is made up of 17 amino acids. The CDR3 DNA reads TGCGCCAGCAGCCAAGATTTGGAGGCTAGCGGGACAGATACGCAGTATTTT. Translating it yields CASSQDLEASGTDTQYF.

The chain recombines TRBV5-1 with TRBJ2-2, with 7 bases fitting TRBD2. The V gene end was trimmed by 2 bases and the J gene end by 6 bases; junction bases not matched to a gene: 7. CDR1 is SGHRS, CDR2 YFSETQ, per germline. The CDR3 loop spans 15 amino acids. The CDR3 region has the DNA TGCGCCAGCAGCTTATGGACTAGTGACGCCGGGGAGCTGTTTTTT. It translates to CASSLWTSDAGELFF. The full variable domain, completed using reference TRBV5-1 and TRBJ2-2, is KAGVTQTPRYLIKTRGQQVTLSCSPISGHRSVSWYQQTPGQGLQFLFEYFSETQRNKGNFPGRFSGRQFSNSRSEMNVSTLELGDSALYLCASSLWTSDAGELFFGEGSRLTVL.

The chain employs TRBV25-1 and TRBJ2-1, with TRBD2 identical over 9 bases. CDR1 and CDR2 from the germline V gene are MGHDK and SYGVNS. The CDR3 is 17 amino acids. With V trimmed by 2 bases and J by 6 bases, 11 bases remained unmatched. The chain's CDR3 is CASSERVGGRARNEQFF. The CDR3 nucleotides are TGTGCCAGCAGTGAAAGGGTCGGCGGGAGGGCCCGCAATGAGCAGTTCTTC.

This clone was seen a handful of times. The chain recombines TRBV13 with TRBJ2-3, with 14 bases lining up with TRBD2. Germline V CDR1 and CDR2: PRHDT, FYEKMQ (reference sequence). This CDR3 comprises 17 residues. With 3 bases clipped from V and 5 bases from J, the junction kept 7 bases outside the gene matches. The CDR3 nucleotides are TGTGCCAGCAGCTTTAAGGGACTAGCGGGAGCGGGAGATACGCAGTATTTT. Encoded protein: CASSFKGLAGAGDTQYF.

The chain joins TRBV30 to TRBJ1-5; weak D call: TRBD1 (6 bases). The germline gives CDR1 GTSNPN, CDR2 SVGIG (reference sequence). The ends were cut back, 0 bases at V and 4 bases at J, with 13 bases in the middle. This CDR3 has 15 residues. In DNA form, the CDR3 reads TGTGCCTGGAGTGTATATGGACAGAGGAATCAGCCCCAGCATTTT. Protein: CAWSVYGQRNQPQHF.

The J gene is TRBJ1-1, the V gene TRBV29-1, with 9 bases lining up with TRBD1. The CDR3 extends over 13 amino acids. Looked up from germline, CDR1 is SQVTM and CDR2 is ANQGSEA. V dropped 1 base and J dropped 4; count of bases not matched to a gene: 1. Here the CDR3 reads CSVEVQGATEAFF. DNA of the CDR3: TGCAGCGTTGAAGTACAGGGGGCCACTGAAGCTTTCTTT.